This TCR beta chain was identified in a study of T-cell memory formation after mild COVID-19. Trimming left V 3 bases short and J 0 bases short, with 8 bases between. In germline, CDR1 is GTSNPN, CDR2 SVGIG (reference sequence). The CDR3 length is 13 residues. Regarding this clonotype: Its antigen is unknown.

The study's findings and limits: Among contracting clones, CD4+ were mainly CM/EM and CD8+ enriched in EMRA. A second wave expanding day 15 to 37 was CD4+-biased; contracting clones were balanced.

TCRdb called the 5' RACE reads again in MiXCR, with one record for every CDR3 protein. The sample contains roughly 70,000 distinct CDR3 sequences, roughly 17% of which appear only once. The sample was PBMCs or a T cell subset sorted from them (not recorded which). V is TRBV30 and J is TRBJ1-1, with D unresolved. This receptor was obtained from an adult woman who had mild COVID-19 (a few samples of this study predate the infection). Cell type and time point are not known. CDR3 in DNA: TGTGCCTGGAGGGTCAGGATGAACACTGAAGCTTTCTTT. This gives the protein CAWRVRMNTEAFF.